The 20 T cell receptor beta chains reported below all come from one sample, sequenced in a study of cytomegalovirus exposure and HLA in healthy donors. TCRdb's copy holds only in-frame clones and misses some; the assay was immunoSEQ multiplex PCR. The sample yields 150,000 to 200,000 clones, around 84% seen once. The sequencing sample was made of PBMCs. These receptors were collected from a man between 18 and 35 years old in good health and CMV-seropositive.

This chain connects TRBV29-1 to TRBJ2-1; D gene ambiguous. Germline loops: CDR1 SQVTM, CDR2 ANQGSEA. The CDR3 spans 15 residues. V was clipped by 0 bases and J by 0 bases, with 9 bases between them. The DNA of the CDR3 is TGCAGCGTTGAAGACGTAATGAGCTCCTACAATGAGCAGTTCTTC. Its translation is CSVEDVMSSYNEQFF.

V and J are TRBV29-1 and TRBJ2-6, with a weak D call TRBD2 (5 bases). There are 15 residues in the CDR3. Per germline, CDR1 SQVTM and CDR2 ANQGSEA. Trimming stripped 0 bases from V and 1 base from J, with 7 bases between. CDR3 nucleotides: TGCAGCGTTGAAGATCGGAGGTCTGGGGCCAACGTCCTGACTTTC. This codes for CSVEDRRSGANVLTF.

This chain links TRBV5-4 with TRBJ1-2; no clear D gene. Germline CDR1 SGHNT, CDR2 YYREEE (reference sequence). The V gene lost 4 bases and the J gene lost 6 bases, with 10 bases spanning the gap. CDR3 length: 12 amino acids. This CDR3 is CASSGGSDGYTF. In DNA, the CDR3 is TGTGCCAGCAGCGGAGGGTCTGATGGCTACACCTTC. The whole variable domain, remainder taken from reference TRBV5-4 and TRBJ1-2, is ETGVTQSPTHLIKTRGQQVTLRCSSQSGHNTVSWYQQALGQGPQFIFQYYREEENGRGNFPPRFSGLQFPNYSSELNVNALELDDSALYLCASSGGSDGYTFGSGTRLTVV.

The chain employs TRBV11-1 and TRBJ2-7; maybe TRBD1 (6 bases). CDR1 SGHAT and CDR2 FQDESV come from the germline V gene (reference sequence). Trimming left V 1 base short and J 6 bases short, with 16 bases between. This CDR3 has 15 amino acids. CDR3 protein: CASSLDEQGIGEQYF. The CDR3 region has the DNA TGTGCCAGCAGCTTAGATGAACAGGGAATAGGCGAGCAGTACTTC.

J is TRBJ1-5 and V is TRBV7-9; D is undetermined. The CDR3 is 12 amino acids. Trimming pared 3 bases from V and 9 bases from J, leaving 9 bases between. Germline CDR1 reads SEHNR; CDR2 reads FQNEAQ (reference sequence). The CDR3 bases are TGTGCCAGCAGCTTGAGTAGTGGGCCCCAGCATTTT. Protein: CASSLSSGPQHF.

The chain employs TRBV6-5 and TRBJ1-1, with 8 bases lining up with TRBD1. The germline gives CDR1 MNHEY, CDR2 SVGAGI. Trimming at V came to 7 bases and at J to 0 bases, leaving 7 bases not matched to a gene. The CDR3 consists of 15 residues. As DNA, the CDR3 is TGTGCCAGCATCAAGACAGGGGCTATGAACACTGAAGCTTTCTTT. Translated: CASIKTGAMNTEAFF.

The chain carries TRBV18 and TRBJ2-7; D not certain. Germline assignment: CDR1 KGHSH and CDR2 LQKENI. Trimming stripped 2 bases from V and 1 base from J, with 9 bases between. CDR3 length: 14 residues. The CDR3 bases are TGTGCCAGCTCACCAGCCACACAGTCCTACGAGCAGTACTTC. Translated, it gives CASSPATQSYEQYF.

This chain joins TRBV5-1 and TRBJ2-2; D is unclear. V dropped 0 bases and J dropped 1 base, with 4 bases sitting between them. The CDR3 loop spans 14 amino acids. Per the germline V gene, CDR1 is SGHRS and CDR2 is YFSETQ. CDR3 residues: CASSLDRNTGELFF. The CDR3 region has the DNA TGCGCCAGCAGCTTGGACAGGAACACCGGGGAGCTGTTTTTT.

This chain uses TRBV10-3 with TRBJ2-7; 10 bases match TRBD1. In germline, CDR1 is ENHRY, CDR2 SYGVKD. CDR3 size: 16 residues. The V and J ends lost 1 base and 6 bases, in that order; junction bases with no gene match: 9. The DNA of the CDR3 is TGTGCCATCAGTGAGTTTTTTGAGACAGGGGGCTGCGAGCAGTACTTC. It is translated as CAISEFFETGGCEQYF.

The chain is built from TRBV27 and TRBJ2-2, with 12 bases lining up with TRBD2. V shed 5 bases, J shed 5 bases, and the junction held 3 bases outside the gene matches. CDR1 is MNHEY, CDR2 SMNVEV, per germline (reference sequence). The CDR3 runs 15 residues. CDR3 region: CASSQTSGRTGELFF. DNA for the CDR3: TGTGCCAGCAGTCAGACTAGCGGGAGAACCGGGGAGCTGTTTTTT.

J is TRBJ1-3 and V is TRBV28; unclear D gene. Germline V CDR1 and CDR2: MDHEN, SYDVKM. V was shortened by 3 bases and J by 4 bases, with 10 bases between the two germline ends. The CDR3 has 14 residues. The CDR3 region has the DNA TGTGCCAGCAGTTTCAGTGGCCAAGGAAACACCATATATTTT. This codes for CASSFSGQGNTIYF.

The chain combines TRBV5-1 with TRBJ1-1, with 7 bases lining up with TRBD1. Trimming cost V 1 base and J 5 bases; bases outside gene matches: 8. The CDR3 has 15 residues. The germline gives CDR1 SGHRS, CDR2 YFSETQ. CDR3 in DNA: TGCGCCAGCAGCTTGTCAAAGGGGGCGACGACTGAAGCTTTCTTT. Amino acid sequence: CASSLSKGATTEAFF. Based on the CDR3 plus reference TRBV5-1 and TRBJ1-1, the full variable domain is KAGVTQTPRYLIKTRGQQVTLSCSPISGHRSVSWYQQTPGQGLQFLFEYFSETQRNKGNFPGRFSGRQFSNSRSEMNVSTLELGDSALYLCASSLSKGATTEAFFGQGTRLTVV.

The gene calls are TRBV11-2 and TRBJ1-1, with D unclear. This CDR3 has 15 amino acids. CDR1 and CDR2 (germline): SGHAT, FQNNGV. Trimming took off 5 bases at V and 6 bases at J, with 19 bases between the two ends. The CDR3 region is CASSRRTGGWPEAFF. The CDR3 DNA follows: TGTGCCAGCAGCCGGAGGACGGGCGGTTGGCCTGAAGCTTTCTTT. Full variable domain (outside the CDR3, taken from reference TRBV11-2 and TRBJ1-1): EAGVAQSPRYKIIEKRQSVAFWCNPISGHATLYWYQQILGQGPKLLIQFQNNGVVDDSQLPKDRFSAERLKGVDSTLKIQPAKLEDSAVYLCASSRRTGGWPEAFFGQGTRLTVV.

This chain links TRBV28 with TRBJ2-7, with a weak D call TRBD2 (5 bases). This CDR3 spans 15 amino acids. Germline V CDR1 and CDR2: MDHEN, SYDVKM. The V gene lost 6 bases and the J gene lost 5 bases, with 20 bases spanning the gap. CDR3 residues: CASSRVASLGDEQYF. The CDR3 coding sequence is TGTGCCAGCAGCCGGGTAGCGTCACTTGGGGACGAGCAGTACTTC.

V gene TRBV7-9 combines with J gene TRBJ2-1; TRBD2 aligns across 9 bases. CDR3 size: 15 residues. Germline lookup yields CDR1 SEHNR and CDR2 FQNEAQ (reference sequence). V was clipped by 3 bases and J by 0 bases; unmatched bases: 0. The CDR3 is CASSFSGSSYNEQFF. The CDR3 coding sequence is TGTGCCAGCAGCTTTAGCGGGAGCTCCTACAATGAGCAGTTCTTC.

This clone was counted a single time. The rearrangement joins TRBV7-6 to TRBJ2-1; maybe TRBD2 (6 bases). Germline CDR1 SGHVS, CDR2 FNYEAQ. V lost 5 bases to trimming and J lost 9 bases, with 11 bases between them. CDR3 length: 12 residues. The CDR3 DNA reads TGTGCCAGCAGCATGGGGGGAGCTGAGCAGTTCTTC. Translating it yields CASSMGGAEQFF. Full variable domain (outside the CDR3, taken from reference TRBV7-6 and TRBJ2-1): GAGVSQSPRYKVTKRGQDVALRCDPISGHVSLYWYRQALGQGPEFLTYFNYEAQQDKSGLPNDRFSAERPEGSISTLTIQRTEQRDSAMYRCASSMGGAEQFFGPGTRLTVL.

This chain connects TRBV5-4 to TRBJ1-1; D is ambiguous. CDR1 SGHNT and CDR2 YYREEE come from the germline V gene (reference sequence). Trimming took 4 bases from V and 0 from J, leaving 10 bases between them. There are 14 residues in the CDR3. CDR3 nucleotides: TGTGCCAGCAGCCGAGAACGAGTGAACACTGAAGCTTTCTTT. This codes for CASSRERVNTEAFF.

The V call is TRBV28, the J call TRBJ2-7; D remains ambiguous. The CDR3 covers 11 residues. V was clipped by 2 bases and J by 6 bases, with 5 bases between them. CDR1 MDHEN and CDR2 SYDVKM come from the germline V gene. CDR3 nucleotides: TGTGCCAGCAGTTTAGGGCCCGAGCAGTACTTC. Encoded protein: CASSLGPEQYF.

This chain uses TRBV30 with TRBJ1-1; no clear D gene. Germline CDR1 GTSNPN, CDR2 SVGIG (reference sequence). This CDR3 has 13 amino acids. Trimming removed 2 bases from V and 1 base from J, with 8 bases in between. CDR3 residues: CAWSTGGNTEAFF. The CDR3 DNA follows: TGTGCCTGGAGTACGGGAGGGAACACTGAAGCTTTCTTT. Based on the CDR3 plus reference TRBV30 and TRBJ1-1, the full variable domain is SQTIHQWPATLVQPVGSPLSLECTVEGTSNPNLYWYRQAAGRGLQLLFYSVGIGQISSEVPQNLSASRPQDRQFILSSKKLLLSDSGFYLCAWSTGGNTEAFFGQGTRLTVV.

V is TRBV7-3 and J is TRBJ2-1; 14 nucleotides line up with TRBD2. After removal of 2 bases from V and 0 bases from J, the junction contained 15 bases not matched to a gene. CDR1 is SGHTA, CDR2 FQGTGA, per germline. The CDR3 has 22 amino acids. CDR3 nucleotides: TGTGCCAGCAGCTTAGGGGGGGGACTAGCGGGAGATATACTGAGCTCCTACAATGAGCAGTTCTTC. It yields the protein CASSLGGGLAGDILSSYNEQFF.